These 25 T cell receptor beta chains originate from one sample sequenced in a study of shared clonotypes between healthy human individuals. Generated by immunoSEQ multiplex PCR, the TCRdb table keeps only in-frame clones and is missing some. In the table there are approximately 470,000 clones, 65% to 85% of which are singletons. Sequenced material: PBMCs. These receptors came from a woman between 35 and 50 years old in good health. Some clones in this sample may be carry-over from other donors' samples.

The chain is built from TRBV10-3 and TRBJ2-5; possibly TRBD1 for D (6 bases). Germline CDR1 reads ENHRY; CDR2 reads SYGVKD. This CDR3 region has 13 residues. V lost 6 bases and J lost 3, with 11 bases in between. The CDR3 coding sequence is TGTGCCATCAGCCCCGGACAGAAAGAGACCCAGTACTTC. It yields the protein CAISPGQKETQYF.

This sequence joins TRBV28 and TRBJ2-2; D may be TRBD2 (6 bases). The CDR3 loop spans 13 amino acids. V lost 8 bases, J lost 0 bases, and 7 bases lay in between. In germline, CDR1 is MDHEN, CDR2 SYDVKM. CDR3: CASGLPNTGELFF. The CDR3 bases are TGTGCCAGCGGACTACCGAACACCGGGGAGCTGTTTTTT. Full variable domain (remainder filled in from reference TRBV28 and TRBJ2-2): DVKVTQSSRYLVKRTGEKVFLECVQDMDHENMFWYRQDPGLGLRLIYFSYDVKMKEKGDIPEGYSVSREKKERFSLILESASTNQTSMYLCASGLPNTGELFFGEGSRLTVL.

This clone was recorded many times. Other DNA sequences in the same sample also yield this CDR3. The chain joins TRBV7-3 to TRBJ2-2, with D tentatively TRBD1 (5 bases). The CDR3 totals 13 residues. Trimming removed 4 bases from V and 7 bases from J, with 10 bases in between. CDR1 is SGHTA and CDR2 is FQGTGA in the germline V gene. Here the CDR3 DNA reads TGTGCCAGCAGCTACCAGGGCGACGGGGAGCTGTTTTTT. Its protein is CASSYQGDGELFF.

V usage is TRBV28 and J usage is TRBJ1-1; D call uncertain. The CDR3 runs to 14 residues. Germline V gene lookup returns CDR1 MDHEN and CDR2 SYDVKM. Trimming left V 3 bases short and J 1 base short, with 9 bases between. CDR3 protein: CASSFSRGNTEAFF. The CDR3 nucleotides are TGTGCCAGCAGTTTTAGTCGGGGGAACACTGAAGCTTTCTTT.

V is TRBV11-2 and J is TRBJ1-1; possible D gene TRBD1, 6 bases. Germline CDR1 reads SGHAT; CDR2 reads FQNNGV. The V end lost 4 bases, the J end lost 4 bases, and 16 bases lay between the germline ends. CDR3 length equals 15 residues. The CDR3 nucleotides are TGTGCCAGCAGCTACAATGGGGGGGCAAGCACTGAAGCTTTCTTT. Protein product: CASSYNGGASTEAFF.

Regarding this clone: The likely explanation is a read error, given a far larger clone one base away. The rearrangement joins TRBV27 to TRBJ1-1; D gene ambiguous. CDR1 and CDR2 from the germline V gene are MNHEY and SMNVEV (reference sequence). The CDR3 sequence is 14 residues long. The CDR3 region is CASSRRYGDTEALF. The CDR3 DNA sequence: TGTGCCAGCAGTAGAAGGTACGGCGACACTGAAGCTTTATTT.

This chain links TRBV6-4 with TRBJ2-2; the match to TRBD2 covers 11 bases. CDR3 length: 15 amino acids. Germline-derived CDR1 and CDR2 are MRHNA and SNTAGT. Trimming took 5 bases from V and 4 from J; bases not matched to a gene: 3. CDR3 DNA: TGTGCCAGCAGTCCTGGACTAGCGGGCACCGGGGAGCTGTTTTTT. Translated: CASSPGLAGTGELFF.

The chain carries TRBV6-5 and TRBJ2-7; tentatively, D is TRBD1 (6 bases). The V gene's germline CDR1 is MNHEY and CDR2 SVGAGI. V dropped 4 bases and J dropped 2 bases, with 15 bases sitting between them. The CDR3 loop spans 15 amino acids. The CDR3, as DNA: TGTGCCAGCAGTTCCTCCGGGACACAAACCTACGAGCAGTACTTC. It codes for CASSSSGTQTYEQYF.

A remark on this clone: The junction departs from germline at one end; a sequencing error may be responsible. The rearrangement joins TRBV5-4 to TRBJ1-2, with D unclear. Germline CDR1 reads SGHNT; CDR2 reads YYREEE (reference sequence). There are 16 residues in the CDR3. The CDR3 coding sequence is TGCGCCAGCAGCCAAGGTCTAACAGAGACTAACTATGGCTACACCTTC. Protein: CASSQGLTETNYGYTF.

The genes are TRBV9 and TRBJ1-3; the D is unclear. V lost 3 bases to trimming and J lost 0 bases, with 10 bases between them. The CDR3 totals 15 residues. Germline CDR1 reads SGDLS; CDR2 reads YYNGEE. CDR3 sequence (DNA): TGTGCCAGCAGCGAACAGCTCCCCTCTGGAAACACCATATATTTT. This encodes CASSEQLPSGNTIYF.

On this clone: A far larger clone is a single base away, which makes a read error likely. The chain combines TRBV5-1 with TRBJ2-5; 12 nucleotides align to TRBD2. The V segment lost 4 bases and the J segment 5 bases; nucleotides outside the gene matches: 3. This CDR3 has 14 amino acids. In germline, CDR1 is SGHRS, CDR2 YFSETQ. CDR3 nucleotide sequence: TGCGCCAGCAGCACTGGGACTAGCGGGGAGACCCAGTACTTC. Its translation: CASSTGTSGETQYF.

This rearrangement joins TRBV7-9 to TRBJ2-7, with a weak D call TRBD1 (7 bases). Germline CDR1 SEHNR, CDR2 FQNEAQ (reference sequence). V was clipped by 5 bases and J by 2 bases, with 19 bases between them. This CDR3 region has 16 residues. This CDR3 is CASSLTLGGQPYEQYF. The CDR3 coding sequence is TGTGCCAGCAGCCTAACCTTGGGGGGACAGCCCTACGAGCAGTACTTC.

The chain joins TRBV15 to TRBJ2-7; TRBD1 matches at 9 bases. Unmatched junction bases numbered 8, after V lost 4 bases and J lost 4 bases. In germline, CDR1 is LNHNV, CDR2 YYDKDF (reference sequence). The CDR3 extends over 15 amino acids. CDR3 bases: TGTGCCACCAGCACCAGGACAGGGGCCCTATACGAGCAGTACTTC. It translates to CATSTRTGALYEQYF.

The count of this clone is one. V gene TRBV25-1 combines with J gene TRBJ2-7; the D is unclear. This CDR3 has 15 residues. Trimming took 1 base from V and 0 from J, leaving 10 bases between them. The germline V gene encodes CDR1 MGHDK and CDR2 SYGVNS. The CDR3 coding sequence is TGTGCCAGCAGTGAATCGGCAGGCCTCTCCTACGAGCAGTACTTC. Its protein product is CASSESAGLSYEQYF.

This chain joins TRBV6-1 and TRBJ1-1; D perhaps matches TRBD1 (5 bases). This CDR3 comprises 15 residues. Germline loops: CDR1 MNHNS, CDR2 SASEGT. Trimming cost V 0 bases and J 4 bases, with 12 bases left between them. CDR3 sequence reads: CASSEASGAVTEAFF. CDR3 coding DNA: TGTGCCAGCAGTGAAGCCTCCGGGGCGGTCACTGAAGCTTTCTTT.

V is TRBV10-1 and J is TRBJ1-2; D is unresolved. Per the germline V gene, CDR1 is WNHNN and CDR2 is SYGVQD (reference sequence). The ends were cut back, 2 bases at V and 1 base at J, with 14 bases in the middle. CDR3 length: 16 amino acids. CDR3 amino acids: CASSEIDRGLNYGYTF. The CDR3 DNA sequence: TGCGCCAGCAGTGAGATCGACCGTGGACTTAACTATGGCTACACCTTC.

This clone was found a few times. Here the CDR3 reads CSVPTENGYTF. As DNA, the CDR3 is TGCAGCGTTCCGACAGAGAATGGCTACACCTTC. This chain connects TRBV29-1 to TRBJ1-2; D is perhaps TRBD1 (5 bases). Trimming cost V 5 bases and J 6 bases, with 10 bases left between them. The CDR3 loop spans 11 amino acids. Looked up from germline, CDR1 is SQVTM and CDR2 is ANQGSEA.

This clone was detected only once. V gene TRBV18 combines with J gene TRBJ2-7; D could derive from TRBD1 or TRBD2 (5 bases each). Per the germline V gene, CDR1 is KGHSH and CDR2 is LQKENI. This CDR3 is built from 14 residues. Trimming shortened V by 4 bases and J by 2 bases, and 12 bases separated the two germline ends. The chain's CDR3 is CASSQRRGPYEQYF. In DNA form, the CDR3 reads TGTGCCAGCTCACAACGAAGGGGACCCTACGAGCAGTACTTC.

V and J are TRBV27 and TRBJ1-1, with D hard to call. CDR1 MNHEY and CDR2 SMNVEV come from the germline V gene (reference sequence). V was cut by 3 bases and J by 8 bases, with 10 bases left in between. The CDR3 is made up of 12 amino acids. In nucleotides, the CDR3 is TGTGCCAGCAGTTTTCTTGCCGGCGAAGCTTTCTTT. This sequence encodes CASSFLAGEAFF.

As concerns this clone: The likely explanation is a read error, given a far larger clone one base away. This sample includes further DNA sequences coding for the same CDR3. The chain couples TRBV7-3 to TRBJ1-1; D is unclear. Germline CDR1 reads SGHTA; CDR2 reads FQGTGA. The CDR3 runs 15 residues. Trimming stripped 2 bases from V and 1 base from J, with 11 bases between. DNA for the CDR3: TGTGCCAGCAGCTTAGCGGCGGGGAGGAACACTGAAGCTTTCTTT. It encodes CASSLAAGRNTEAFF.

This clone was seen more than once but under ten times. A single base is all that separates this from a far larger clone, so a read error is likely. The chain joins TRBV27 to TRBJ1-2; D uncertain. In germline, CDR1 is MNHEY, CDR2 SMNVEV (reference sequence). Between the trimmed V and J ends, which lost 4 bases and 7 bases, there was a span of 16 bases. The CDR3 covers 14 residues. The CDR3 DNA sequence: TGTGCCAGCAGTTCATGGGAGACATGGGGTGGCTACACCTTC. Its protein is CASSSWETWGGYTF.

V gene TRBV5-4 combines with J gene TRBJ1-1; 7 bases are shared with TRBD1. Unmatched junction bases numbered 3, after V lost 3 bases and J lost 1 base. The CDR3 covers 14 residues. From germline, CDR1 is SGHNT and CDR2 YYREEE (reference sequence). The CDR3 DNA reads TGTGCCAGCAGCTACTACAGGGGGAACACTGAAGCTTTCTTT. It codes for CASSYYRGNTEAFF.

The CDR3 sequence: CASSLKVAGDEQFF. Written as DNA, the CDR3 is TGTGCCAGCAGCTTAAAAGTAGCGGGAGATGAGCAGTTCTTC. The chain combines TRBV7-3 with TRBJ2-1; TRBD2 agrees at 9 bases. The CDR3 extends over 14 amino acids. Germline V gene data show CDR1 as SGHTA and CDR2 as FQGTGA. V lost 1 base to trimming and J lost 8 bases; unmatched junction nucleotides: 3.

To note about this clone: A much larger clonotype is one base distant, so this may be a read error. The chain employs TRBV5-4 and TRBJ2-1; 9 bases fit TRBD2. This CDR3 has 15 amino acids. Trimming cost V 4 bases and J 12 bases; bases outside gene matches: 14. Germline V gene lookup returns CDR1 SGHNT and CDR2 YYREEE (reference sequence). The CDR3 DNA is TGTGCCAGCAGCACTCAGCGGGAGGCCCCCTCAGGGCAGTTCTTC. Translation: CASSTQREAPSGQFF. Together with reference TRBV5-4 and TRBJ2-1, the CDR3 gives the full variable domain: ETGVTQSPTHLIKTRGQQVTLRCSSQSGHNTVSWYQQALGQGPQFIFQYYREEENGRGNFPPRFSGLQFPNYSSELNVNALELDDSALYLCASSTQREAPSGQFFGPGTRLTVL.

The chain couples TRBV18 to TRBJ1-1, with TRBD1 as a possible D gene (5 bases). The CDR3 runs 14 residues. Per germline, CDR1 KGHSH and CDR2 LQKENI. Between the trimmed V and J ends, which lost 3 bases and 3 bases, there was a span of 11 bases. CDR3 DNA: TGTGCCAGCTCACCGAGGACAAGGGACACTGAAGCTTTCTTT. Translation: CASSPRTRDTEAFF. Using reference TRBV18 and TRBJ1-1 for the parts outside the CDR3, the full variable domain is NAGVMQNPRHLVRRRGQEARLRCSPMKGHSHVYWYRQLPEEGLKFMVYLQKENIIDESGMPKERFSAEFPKEGPSILRIQQVVRGDSAAYFCASSPRTRDTEAFFGQGTRLTVV.